One sample yielded the 17 T cell receptor beta chains listed below, sequenced in a study of T cell clonality in common variable immunodeficiency. Whole-study findings and limits: Common variable immunodeficiency TCR beta sequences reportedly had fewer deletions and N-nucleotide insertions.

Method: immunoSEQ multiplex PCR; TCRdb's copy keeps in-frame clones and lacks some. In total the sample includes about 33,000 clones, none of them seen once. No antigen has been identified for these receptors. Input material: peripheral blood mononuclear cells. Receptor source: a human donor with common variable immunodeficiency.

This clone was counted only a few times. Read coverage stops 3 residues before the CDR3 terminus; the germline J gene supplies the remainder. The rearrangement uses TRBV6-1 and TRBJ1-4; 8 bases map to TRBD1. The CDR3 contains 14 residues. The germline V gene has CDR1 MNHNS and CDR2 SASEGT. CDR3 DNA, as far as it was read: TGTGCCAGCAGTGTTCAGGGGGCGAGAGAAGAA. This encodes CASSVQGAREE. The whole CDR3 protein is CASSVQGAREELFF.

With regard to this clone: The CDR3 end falls 3 residues outside the read, so it is completed with the germline J gene. V gene TRBV7-9 combines with J gene TRBJ1-2; D ambiguous. The CDR3 covers 13 residues. Germline V lookup: CDR1 SEHNR, CDR2 FQNEAQ (reference sequence). Incomplete CDR3 DNA: TGTGCCAGCAGCCCGGCGGGTCAGCGAGGC. Protein sequence: CASSPAGQRG. Given in full, the CDR3 is CASSPAGQRGYTF. The complete variable domain, with remaining parts taken from reference TRBV7-9 and TRBJ1-2, reads DTGVSQNPRHKITKRGQNVTFRCDPISEHNRLYWYRQTLGQGPEFLTYFQNEAQLEKSRLLSDRFSAERPKGSFSTLEIQRTEQGDSAMYLCASSPAGQRGYTFGSGTRLTVV.

In this sample, this clone turned up a few times. The read terminates 3 residues ahead of where the CDR3 ends, so the germline J gene completes it. The chain is built from TRBV20-1 and TRBJ1-5, with TRBD1 matching 10 bases. V shed 3 bases and J 5 bases; nucleotides not matched to a gene: 4. Per the germline V gene, CDR1 is DFQATT and CDR2 is SNEGSKA (reference sequence). This CDR3 has 14 amino acids. Partial CDR3 DNA: TGCAGTGCTAGGATAGGGACAGGGGATCAGCCC. Translating gives CSARIGTGDQP. The CDR3 in its entirety is CSARIGTGDQPQHF.

This clone was seen more than once but under ten times. The CDR3 extends 3 residues past the end of the read, so its final part is completed from the germline J gene. The chain recombines TRBV7-3 with TRBJ2-1; 13 bases align to TRBD2. This CDR3 has 17 amino acids. The V gene's germline CDR1 is SGHTA and CDR2 FQGTGA. The V and J ends lost 4 bases and 2 bases, in that order; junction bases with no gene match: 5. Incomplete CDR3 DNA: TGTGCCAGCAGCTCCAGGACTAGCGGGGGAACCTACAATGAG. The encoded protein is CASSSRTSGGTYNE. Given in full, the CDR3 is CASSSRTSGGTYNEQFF.

This clone occurred a few times. The read finishes 3 residues shy of the CDR3 end, and the germline J gene is used to complete it. The chain couples TRBV19 to TRBJ1-1, with 8 bases lining up with TRBD1. The CDR3 length is 17 residues. With V trimmed by 6 bases and J by 6 bases, 18 bases remained unmatched. The germline CDR1 and CDR2 sequences are LNHDA and SQIVND (reference sequence). Incomplete CDR3 DNA: TGTGCCAGTAGCACTGACAGGGGAGTGAGCTTTACCGCTGAA. Protein product: CASSTDRGVSFTAE. In full, the CDR3 reads CASSTDRGVSFTAEAFF.

At least ten counts were recorded for this clone. The read terminates 3 residues before the CDR3 end, so the remaining end is supplied by the germline J gene. The V and J genes are TRBV18 and TRBJ1-4, with no clear D. Germline values: CDR1 KGHSH, CDR2 LQKENI. V lost 6 bases, J lost 8 bases, and 10 bases lay in between. This CDR3 has 12 residues. The DNA read from the CDR3 is TGTGCCAGCTCCCTGACTGGGGAAAAA. This translates into CASSLTGEK. The entire CDR3 is CASSLTGEKLFF. Looking up the rest from reference TRBV18 and TRBJ1-4 gives the full variable domain: NAGVMQNPRHLVRRRGQEARLRCSPMKGHSHVYWYRQLPEEGLKFMVYLQKENIIDESGMPKERFSAEFPKEGPSILRIQQVVRGDSAAYFCASSLTGEKLFFGSGTQLSVL.

As to this clone: The CDR3 extends 3 residues past the end of the read, so its final part is completed from the germline J gene. This chain uses TRBV18 with TRBJ1-5; 11 nucleotides agree with TRBD1. V lost 4 bases and J lost 1; bases outside the gene matches: 3. CDR3 length equals 16 residues. Per the germline V gene, CDR1 is KGHSH and CDR2 is LQKENI. CDR3 bases read: TGTGCCAGCTCACGAGGGACAGGGGGGAGCAATCAGCCC. Its protein is CASSRGTGGSNQP. In full, the CDR3 reads CASSRGTGGSNQPQHF.

In this sample, this clone turned up many times. The CDR3 extends 3 residues past the end of the read, so its final part is completed from the germline J gene. V is TRBV2 and J is TRBJ2-7, with D possibly matching TRBD1 (5 bases). The ends were cut back, 6 bases at V and 6 bases at J, with 18 bases in the middle. This CDR3 comprises 14 residues. CDR1 is SNHLY, CDR2 FYNNEI, per germline. The CDR3 protein is CASSLMPGRIEQYF. Partial CDR3 DNA: TGTGCCAGCAGCCTTATGCCAGGGCGAATCGAG.

Ten or more counts support this clone. The observed sequence ends 3 residues before the CDR3 terminus, with the missing tail filled in from the germline J gene. The chain joins TRBV5-5 to TRBJ1-3; 8 nucleotides match TRBD1. V lost 3 bases, J lost 2 bases, and 1 base stayed unmatched. The CDR3 consists of 14 residues. The germline V gene has CDR1 SGHKS and CDR2 YYEKEE (reference sequence). CDR3 bases read: TGTGCCAGCAGCTCGACAGGGGCTGGAAACACC. The encoded protein is CASSSTGAGNT. From start to end, the CDR3 is CASSSTGAGNTIYF.

Notes on this clone: The sequenced fragment ends 3 residues before the CDR3 boundary, so the rest is inferred from the germline J gene. The chain joins TRBV7-8 to TRBJ2-5, with D perhaps TRBD1 (5 bases). V lost 2 bases and J 1 base, leaving 11 bases between the germline ends. The length of the CDR3 is 15 residues. Germline values: CDR1 SGHVS, CDR2 FQNEAQ. CDR3 loop: CASSLRQFLQETQYF. The part of the CDR3 DNA that was read is TGTGCCAGCAGCTTAAGACAGTTCCTCCAAGAGACC.

About this clone: The read comes to an end 3 residues before the CDR3 does, leaving the germline J gene to fill in the end. V usage is TRBV19 and J usage is TRBJ2-1; 8 bases are a match to TRBD2. Germline V CDR1 and CDR2: LNHDA, SQIVND (reference sequence). Trimming removed 3 bases from V and 1 base from J; junction bases left unmatched: 5. This CDR3 has 16 amino acids. The CDR3 DNA, read in part, is TGTGCCAGTAGTATCCCCTCGGGGGGGTCCTACAATGAG. Its translation is CASSIPSGGSYNE. The CDR3 in full is CASSIPSGGSYNEQFF.

This clone was observed many times. Sequencing ends 3 residues short of the CDR3 end; the germline J gene provides the rest. The chain has TRBV20-1 and TRBJ2-2, with 9 bases that match TRBD2. The V segment lost 1 base and the J segment 4 bases; nucleotides outside the gene matches: 1. The CDR3 runs 14 residues. CDR1 is DFQATT and CDR2 is SNEGSKA in the germline V gene (reference sequence). Here the CDR3 reads CSARGGGATGELFF. The sequenced part of the CDR3 DNA is TGCAGTGCTAGAGGCGGGGGGGCCACCGGGGAG.

Remarks on this clone: The read ends 3 residues early relative to the CDR3; the germline J gene fills the gap. The chain combines TRBV11-2 with TRBJ1-3, with a tentative D call TRBD1 (6 bases). Germline CDR1 and CDR2: SGHAT and FQNNGV. The CDR3 is 15 residues long. Trimming shortened V by 5 bases and J by 1 base, and 12 bases separated the two germline ends. The CDR3 is CASSTQGRSGNTIYF. The CDR3 bases that were read are TGTGCCAGCAGCACCCAGGGGAGGTCTGGAAACACC.

The sample holds a few counts of this clone. The sequence runs out 3 residues before the end of the CDR3; the remainder is reconstructed from the germline J gene. This chain connects TRBV30 to TRBJ1-5; D might be TRBD1 (6 bases). Trimming cost V 1 base and J 5 bases, with 9 bases left between them. CDR3 size: 13 residues. Germline values: CDR1 GTSNPN, CDR2 SVGIG (reference sequence). Partial CDR3 DNA: TGTGCCTGGAGTGGATCAGGGGATCAGCCC. This codes for CAWSGSGDQP. The entire CDR3 sequence reads CAWSGSGDQPQHF.

This clone has a handful of counts. The read stops 3 residues short of the end of the CDR3; the missing end is completed from the germline J gene. The chain combines TRBV7-9 with TRBJ1-1, with D maybe TRBD1 (6 bases). There are 14 residues in the CDR3. The germline gives CDR1 SEHNR, CDR2 FQNEAQ (reference sequence). The DNA read from the CDR3 is TGTGCCAGCAGCGATCGACCCCGGGACAACGAA. Translation: CASSDRPRDNE. The whole CDR3 sequence reads CASSDRPRDNEAFF. The entire variable domain, with the rest obtained from reference TRBV7-9 and TRBJ1-1, is as follows: DTGVSQNPRHKITKRGQNVTFRCDPISEHNRLYWYRQTLGQGPEFLTYFQNEAQLEKSRLLSDRFSAERPKGSFSTLEIQRTEQGDSAMYLCASSDRPRDNEAFFGQGTRLTVV.

This clone was observed a handful of times. The read ends 3 residues shy of where the CDR3 ends; the end is completed using the germline J gene. The gene calls are TRBV2 and TRBJ2-5, with 9 bases fitting TRBD1. Germline V gene sequence: CDR1 SNHLY, CDR2 FYNNEI. The CDR3 runs to 14 residues. V was clipped by 5 bases and J by 4 bases; unmatched bases: 5. The CDR3 DNA, read in part, is TGTGCCAGCAGTATACAGGGGGCCGCAGAGACC. Translating it yields CASSIQGAAET. The full CDR3 sequence reads CASSIQGAAETQYF. The full variable domain, rest sourced from reference TRBV2 and TRBJ2-5, is EPEVTQTPSHQVTQMGQEVILRCVPISNHLYFYWYRQILGQKVEFLVSFYNNEISEKSEIFDDQFSVERPDGSNFTLKIRSTKLEDSAMYFCASSIQGAAETQYFGPGTRLLVL.

This clone came up many times. The read halts 3 residues ahead of the CDR3 end, with the missing end drawn from the germline J gene. The chain combines TRBV7-3 with TRBJ2-2; perhaps TRBD1 as D (5 bases). With 5 bases removed from V and 8 bases from J, the gap between germline ends came to 21 bases. The CDR3 has 16 residues. Germline CDR1 and CDR2: SGHTA and FQGTGA. CDR3 bases read: TGTGCCAGCAGCCCAGGGTCCAGGACCCCCCAAGGGGAG. Its translation: CASSPGSRTPQGE. The whole CDR3 sequence is CASSPGSRTPQGELFF.